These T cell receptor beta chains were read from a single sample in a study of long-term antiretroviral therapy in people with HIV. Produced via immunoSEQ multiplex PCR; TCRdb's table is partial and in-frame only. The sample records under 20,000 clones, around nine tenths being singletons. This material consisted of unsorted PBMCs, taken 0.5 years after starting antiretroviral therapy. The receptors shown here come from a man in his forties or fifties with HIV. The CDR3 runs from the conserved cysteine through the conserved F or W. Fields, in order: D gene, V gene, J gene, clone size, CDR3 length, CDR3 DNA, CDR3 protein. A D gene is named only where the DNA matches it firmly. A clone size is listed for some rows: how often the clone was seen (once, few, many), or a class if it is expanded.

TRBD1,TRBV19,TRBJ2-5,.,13,TGTGCCAGTACGGGGACAGGGGGAGAGACCCAGTACTTC,CASTGTGGETQYF
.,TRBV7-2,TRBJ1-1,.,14,TGTGCCAGCAGCAGCCGTTGGGGCGGCACTGAAGCTTTCTTT,CASSSRWGGTEAFF
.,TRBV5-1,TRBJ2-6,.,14,TGCGCCAGCAGCTCGACTAGTGGGGCCAACGTCCTGACTTTC,CASSSTSGANVLTF
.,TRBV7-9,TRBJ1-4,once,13,TGTGCCAGTACCCTAGCGCCGGGGGAAAAACTGTTTTTT,CASTLAPGEKLFF
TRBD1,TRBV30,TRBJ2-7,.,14,TGTGCCTGGAGGCCGGGACAGGGGATGTACGAGCAGTACTTC,CAWRPGQGMYEQYF
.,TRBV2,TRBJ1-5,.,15,TGTGCCAGCAGTGAGGGCCGGGTCCCTAGTCAGCCCCAGCATTTT,CASSEGRVPSQPQHF
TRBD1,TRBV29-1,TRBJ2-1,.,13,TGCAGCGCCCTGGGACAGGGGGCAAATGAGCAGTTCTTC,CSALGQGANEQFF
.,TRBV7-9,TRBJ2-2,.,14,TGTGCCAGCAGCTTAGGCCGCACCGCCGGGGAGCTGTTTTTT,CASSLGRTAGELFF
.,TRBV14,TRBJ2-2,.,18,TGTGCCAGCAGCCAAGTTAGGAGGGGGGGCTACATGACCGGGGAGCTGTTTTTT,CASSQVRRGGYMTGELFF
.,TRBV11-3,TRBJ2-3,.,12,TGTGCCAGCAGCCCCAACACAGATACGCAGTATTTT,CASSPNTDTQYF
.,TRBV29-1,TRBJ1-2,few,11,TGCAGCGTTCGGGGGGTTAATGGCTACACCTTC,CSVRGVNGYTF
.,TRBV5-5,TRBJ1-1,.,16,TGTGCCAGCAGCTTCGGGTCTCGACAAATTAACACTGAAGCTTTCTTT,CASSFGSRQINTEAFF
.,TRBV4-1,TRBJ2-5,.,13,TGCGCCAGCAGCCAAGTCGGTGTGGAGACCCAGTACTTC,CASSQVGVETQYF
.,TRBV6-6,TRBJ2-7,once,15,TGTGCCACTCTACCTCAGGAGGGGGAGTCTTACGAGCAGTACTTC,CATLPQEGESYEQYF
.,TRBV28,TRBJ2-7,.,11,TGTGCCAGCAGTTCTCCCTACGAGCAGTACTTC,CASSSPYEQYF
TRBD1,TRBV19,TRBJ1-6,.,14,TGTGCCAGTACCCTAGACAGGGGGAATTCACCCCTCCACTTT,CASTLDRGNSPLHF
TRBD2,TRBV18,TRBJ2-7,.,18,TGTGCCAGCTCACCTATCGGGCCAACTAGCGGCCCCTCCTACGAGCAGTACTTC,CASSPIGPTSGPSYEQYF
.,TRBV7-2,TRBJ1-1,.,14,TGTGCCAGCAGCTTAGGTTCTCCCGCCACTGAAGCTTTCTTT,CASSLGSPATEAFF
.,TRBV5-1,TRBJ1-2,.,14,TGCGCCAGCAGCTTGAATGACATACTTTATGGCTACACCTTC,CASSLNDILYGYTF
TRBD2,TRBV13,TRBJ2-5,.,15,TGTGCCAGCAGCCGACTAGCGGGAGGGCAAGAGACCCAGTACTTC,CASSRLAGGQETQYF
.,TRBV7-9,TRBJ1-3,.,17,TGTGCCAGCAGCTTAGGGGTCCCAGCTTATACTGGAAACACCATATATTTT,CASSLGVPAYTGNTIYF
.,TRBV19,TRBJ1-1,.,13,TGTGCCGTCTCGGACGGATTGAACACTGAAGCTTTCTTT,CAVSDGLNTEAFF
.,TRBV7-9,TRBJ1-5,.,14,TGTGCCAGCAGCCAACAGGATAGCAATCAGCCCCAGCATTTT,CASSQQDSNQPQHF
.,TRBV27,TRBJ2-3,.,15,TGTGCCAGCAGTTTCGCCTTCAGCGATCTAGATACGCAGTATTTT,CASSFAFSDLDTQYF
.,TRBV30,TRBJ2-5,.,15,TGTGCCTGGACTGTTGGCGCTAAATGGGGGGAGACCCAGTACTTC,CAWTVGAKWGETQYF
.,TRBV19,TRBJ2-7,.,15,TGTGCCAGTAGTATGCTGACGGGACGGACCTACGAGCAGTACTTC,CASSMLTGRTYEQYF
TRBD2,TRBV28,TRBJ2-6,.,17,TGTGCCAGCAGATCCGGGGGGGTGAGCTCTGGGGCCAACGTCCTGACTTTC,CASRSGGVSSGANVLTF
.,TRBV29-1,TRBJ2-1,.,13,TGCAGCGTTGAACTAGCCGGGCGGTTTGAGCAGTTCTTC,CSVELAGRFEQFF
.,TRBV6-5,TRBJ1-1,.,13,TGTGCCAGCAGTCTGACAGAGAACACTGAAGCTTTCTTT,CASSLTENTEAFF
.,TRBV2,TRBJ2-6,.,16,TGTGCCAGCAGCCTCAGGGGAGTGACTGGGGCCAACGTCCTGACTTTC,CASSLRGVTGANVLTF
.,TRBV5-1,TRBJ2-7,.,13,TGCGCCAGCAGTCCTTCTTTGGTCCACGAGCAGTACTTC,CASSPSLVHEQYF
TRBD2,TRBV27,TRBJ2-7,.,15,TGTGCCAGCAGTTTATCGGGGGGACTAGGAAACGAGCAGTACTTC,CASSLSGGLGNEQYF
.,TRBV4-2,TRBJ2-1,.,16,TGTGCCAGCAGCCAATGGGGGACGCCGGACTACAATGAGCAGTTCTTC,CASSQWGTPDYNEQFF
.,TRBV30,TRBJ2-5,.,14,TGTGCGTGGGGCCCCCCAGGGCGCCAAGAGACCCAGTACTTC,CAWGPPGRQETQYF
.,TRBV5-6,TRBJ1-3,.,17,TGTGCCAGCAGCTGGGGGGTCGAAATCCTCTCTGGAAACACCATATATTTT,CASSWGVEILSGNTIYF
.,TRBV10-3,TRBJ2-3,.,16,TGTGCCATCAGTGAAAGAAGGGGGGAGGGCACAGATACGCAGTATTTT,CAISERRGEGTDTQYF
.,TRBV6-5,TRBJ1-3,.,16,TGTGCCAGCAGTTTAAACGACGGCCTAACGGGAAACACCATATATTTT,CASSLNDGLTGNTIYF
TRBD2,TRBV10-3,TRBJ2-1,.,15,TGTGCCATCAGTGTAACACTAGCGGCCGACAATGAGCAGTTCTTC,CAISVTLAADNEQFF
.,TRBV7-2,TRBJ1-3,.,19,TGTGCCAGCAGCCCTCCCGGAGTGGGTCGGGTCAACTCTGGAAACACCATATATTTT,CASSPPGVGRVNSGNTIYF
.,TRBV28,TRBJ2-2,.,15,TGTGCCAGCAGTCCTCAGGGAGCGAACACCGGGGAGCTGTTTTTT,CASSPQGANTGELFF
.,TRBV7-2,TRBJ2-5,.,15,TGTGCCAGCAGCCCGGGACTGAATTGGGAAGAGACCCAGTACTTC,CASSPGLNWEETQYF
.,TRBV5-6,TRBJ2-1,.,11,TGTGCCAGCAGCTTGGGGGGCGAGCAGTTCTTC,CASSLGGEQFF
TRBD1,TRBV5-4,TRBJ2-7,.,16,TGTGCCAGCAGCTTGTTCCCGGGACAGGGGGCTGACGAGCAGTACTTC,CASSLFPGQGADEQYF
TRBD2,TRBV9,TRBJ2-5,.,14,TGTGCCAGCAGCGACGGGACTAGTAAAGAGACCCAGTACTTC,CASSDGTSKETQYF
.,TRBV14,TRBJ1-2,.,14,TGTGCCAGCAGCCAAGTGGCCGGGGGGCTTGGCTACACCTTC,CASSQVAGGLGYTF